This passage covers 27 T cell receptor beta chains from one sample sequenced in a study of Ad26.COV2.S vaccination and SARS-CoV-2 variants. Documented treatment: some 19 received Ad26.COV2.S at low or high dose, single or two shots; about five received placebo; per-sample allocation not given. Day 63 after the first injection of vaccine or placebo was the sampling time. Using immunoSEQ multiplex PCR, the repertoire was profiled, and TCRdb retains in-frame clones only, with some absent. The sample holds around 320,000 clones, around 90% seen once. The source was peripheral blood, collected in a trial of Ad26.COV2.S vaccine versus placebo. Every receptor here comes from a person aged 18-65 years who received the Ad26.COV2.S COVID-19 vaccine or a placebo.

This clone was seen a single time. The chain has TRBV9 and TRBJ2-5; 10 bases align to TRBD1. The CDR3 covers 18 residues. Trimming took 3 bases from V and 5 from J; bases not matched to a gene: 16. Germline V gene data show CDR1 as SGDLS and CDR2 as YYNGEE. In nucleotides, the CDR3 is TGTGCCAGCAGCGAGACGGGAGGACCGCTGGACAGGGGGGAGACCCAGTACTTC. Translated: CASSETGGPLDRGETQYF.

The chain couples TRBV19 to TRBJ1-4, with D possibly matching TRBD1 (6 bases). Germline V gene data show CDR1 as LNHDA and CDR2 as SQIVND (reference sequence). The CDR3 contains 16 residues. Between the trimmed V and J ends, which lost 3 bases and 3 bases, there was a span of 14 bases. The CDR3 nucleotides are TGTGCCAGTAGTATTTGGGTACAGGGTCCTAATGAAAAACTGTTTTTT. Amino acid sequence: CASSIWVQGPNEKLFF.

The chain combines TRBV7-9 with TRBJ1-4; D possibly corresponds to TRBD1 (6 bases). CDR1 and CDR2 (germline): SEHNR, FQNEAQ (reference sequence). Trimming pared 6 bases from V and 5 bases from J, leaving 16 bases between. The CDR3 extends over 15 amino acids. CDR3 sequence reads: CASSRLQGLNEKLFF. CDR3 sequence (DNA): TGTGCCAGCAGTAGGTTACAGGGATTAAATGAAAAACTGTTTTTT.

V and J are TRBV9 and TRBJ1-5, with a possible D match to TRBD1 (6 bases). Per germline, CDR1 SGDLS and CDR2 YYNGEE. The CDR3 is made up of 14 amino acids. Trimming shortened V by 2 bases and J by 7 bases, and 13 bases separated the two germline ends. The CDR3 spells CASSVRDIGQPQHF. DNA of the CDR3: TGTGCCAGCAGCGTGAGGGACATTGGACAGCCCCAGCATTTT.

The V and J genes are TRBV15 and TRBJ1-2, with 8 bases identical to TRBD1. Germline V gives CDR1 LNHNV, CDR2 YYDKDF (reference sequence). The CDR3 length is 14 residues. Trimming removed 3 bases from V and 3 bases from J; junction bases left unmatched: 3. CDR3: CATSSQTGDYGYTF. CDR3 bases: TGTGCCACCAGCAGTCAGACAGGGGACTATGGCTACACCTTC.

This clone has more than one count but fewer than ten. The rearrangement joins TRBV11-2 to TRBJ1-1; maybe TRBD1 (6 bases). Germline V gene lookup returns CDR1 SGHAT and CDR2 FQNNGV. This CDR3 comprises 13 residues. Trimming cost V 4 bases and J 1 base, with 7 bases left between them. This CDR3 is CASSSTGNTEAFF. The CDR3 DNA is TGTGCCAGCAGCTCGACAGGGAACACTGAAGCTTTCTTT.

The J gene is TRBJ1-1, the V gene TRBV6-5, with TRBD1 matching over 7 bases. Germline CDR1 MNHEY, CDR2 SVGAGI. The CDR3 spans 14 residues. J lost 0 bases, V lost 10 bases, and 8 bases had no gene match. CDR3 loop: CAIRTGFMNTEAFF. In nucleotides, the CDR3 is TGTGCCATTCGGACAGGTTTTATGAACACTGAAGCTTTCTTT.

This rearrangement joins TRBV2 to TRBJ2-2, with D unclear. This CDR3 spans 15 amino acids. Trimming stripped 6 bases from V and 5 bases from J, with 16 bases between. Germline CDR1 is SNHLY and CDR2 is FYNNEI. The CDR3 here is CASREIIASTGELFF. The CDR3 coding sequence is TGTGCCAGCAGGGAGATAATCGCTAGTACCGGGGAGCTGTTTTTT.

The chain recombines TRBV27 with TRBJ2-7; D gene uncertain. This CDR3 region has 14 residues. Germline values: CDR1 MNHEY, CDR2 SMNVEV (reference sequence). V lost 2 bases and J lost 2, with 10 bases in between. The CDR3: CASSLSTRTYEQYF. The CDR3 region has the DNA TGTGCCAGCAGTTTAAGTACAAGAACCTACGAGCAGTACTTC.

This chain joins TRBV6-2 or TRBV6-3 and TRBJ1-2, with 9 bases aligning to TRBD1. The germline V gene has CDR1 MNHEY and CDR2 SVGEGT. This CDR3 spans 15 amino acids. After removal of 5 bases from V and 1 base from J, the junction contained 5 bases not matched to a gene. The CDR3, as DNA: TGTGCCAGCAGTACAGGACAGGGGATTAACTATGGCTACACCTTC. As protein: CASSTGQGINYGYTF.

The gene calls are TRBV6-5 and TRBJ1-5, with TRBD1 as a possible D gene (6 bases). V lost 6 bases to trimming and J lost 4 bases, with 16 bases between them. This CDR3 comprises 15 residues. Germline V lookup: CDR1 MNHEY, CDR2 SVGAGI. CDR3 sequence reads: CASSPTPGANQPQHF. The CDR3 coding sequence is TGTGCCAGCAGCCCAACACCAGGGGCGAATCAGCCCCAGCATTTT.

The chain links TRBV27 to TRBJ2-2; 9 bases align to TRBD1. Germline V gives CDR1 MNHEY, CDR2 SMNVEV (reference sequence). This CDR3 comprises 16 residues. V dropped 5 bases and J dropped 3; count of bases not matched to a gene: 7. The CDR3 here is CASSQGTGLDTGELFF. In DNA, the CDR3 is TGTGCCAGCAGTCAAGGGACAGGGTTGGACACCGGGGAGCTGTTTTTT.

This chain uses TRBV5-1 with TRBJ1-1; a possible D gene is TRBD1 (5 bases). In germline, CDR1 is SGHRS, CDR2 YFSETQ. The CDR3 covers 14 residues. V was trimmed by 6 bases and J by 0 bases, leaving 12 bases between them. The CDR3 DNA reads TGCGCCAGCATGGCGACAGAACTGAACACTGAAGCTTTCTTT. Translated, it gives CASMATELNTEAFF.

The V call is TRBV18, the J call TRBJ1-2; 7 bases are a match to TRBD1. Germline CDR1 KGHSH, CDR2 LQKENI. The ends lost 3 bases at V and 3 bases at J; junction bases unmatched: 10. CDR3 length equals 16 residues. CDR3 sequence (DNA): TGTGCCAGCTCACCCCCGCCGACAGGGAGAGACTATGGCTACACCTTC. Encoded protein: CASSPPPTGRDYGYTF.

V is TRBV4-2 and J is TRBJ2-1, with D possibly being TRBD1 or TRBD2 (5 bases each). CDR1 is LGHNA, CDR2 YNFKEQ, per germline. This CDR3 spans 11 amino acids. Trimming removed 6 bases from V and 10 bases from J, with 10 bases in between. The chain's CDR3 is CASREGNEQFF. The CDR3 DNA reads as TGTGCCAGCAGAGAGGGGAACGAGCAGTTCTTC.

The chain couples TRBV4-1 to TRBJ1-2, with D hard to call. The CDR3 runs to 15 residues. CDR1 and CDR2 (germline): MGHRA, YSYEKL. Deletions cut 5 bases from V and 2 bases from J, with 15 bases between. CDR3 protein: CASSKAWTGNYGYTF. The DNA for the CDR3 is TGCGCCAGCAGCAAAGCCTGGACGGGAAACTATGGCTACACCTTC.

The rearrangement joins TRBV7-8 to TRBJ1-6; no clear D. Germline V gene data show CDR1 as SGHVS and CDR2 as FQNEAQ. Deletions cut 5 bases from V and 1 base from J, with 15 bases between. The CDR3 runs to 17 residues. CDR3 sequence: CASSPARRISYNSPLHF. The CDR3 bases are TGTGCCAGCAGCCCAGCCAGGAGGATATCCTATAATTCACCCCTCCACTTT.

The gene calls are TRBV18 and TRBJ1-2; 8 nucleotides align to TRBD1. V was pared by 4 bases and J by 2 bases, with 21 bases of the junction left unmatched. CDR1 and CDR2 (germline): KGHSH, LQKENI. The CDR3 spans 20 residues. The CDR3, as DNA: TGTGCCAGCTCACTACGGCAGGGGGGGACAGGAACTTTTTCGAACTATGGCTACACCTTC. Amino acids: CASSLRQGGTGTFSNYGYTF.

This rearrangement joins TRBV12-3 or TRBV12-4 to TRBJ2-3; D gene uncertain. Deletions cut 4 bases from V and 3 bases from J, with 8 bases between. The CDR3 is 13 residues long. CDR3 loop: CASSWRRTDTQYF. The CDR3 DNA reads TGTGCCAGCAGTTGGCGACGGACAGATACGCAGTATTTT.

This clone was recorded only once. The chain joins TRBV4-2 to TRBJ2-1, with D tentatively TRBD1 (6 bases). Per the germline V gene, CDR1 is LGHNA and CDR2 is YNFKEQ. The V end was cut by 4 bases, the J end by 7 bases, with 20 bases between. The CDR3 sequence is 16 residues long. CDR3: CASSPYDRFQGNEQFF. In DNA form, the CDR3 reads TGTGCCAGCAGCCCGTATGACAGGTTTCAAGGGAATGAGCAGTTCTTC.

This chain connects TRBV5-6 to TRBJ2-7; D might be TRBD2 (6 bases). In germline, CDR1 is SGHDT, CDR2 YYEEEE. The CDR3 spans 16 residues. The germline V and J ends were trimmed by 0 bases and 0 bases, with 13 bases remaining between them. CDR3 residues: CASSLEIAEFSYEQYF. CDR3 bases: TGTGCCAGCAGCTTGGAGATAGCGGAATTCTCCTACGAGCAGTACTTC.

The chain has TRBV6-2 or TRBV6-3 and TRBJ1-5; D is unresolved. This CDR3 has 15 amino acids. Germline CDR1 and CDR2: MNHEY and SVGEGT. V lost 3 bases, J lost 0 bases, and 9 bases lay in between. The chain's CDR3 is CASSYNYYSNQPQHF. The CDR3 region has the DNA TGTGCCAGCAGTTATAACTACTATAGCAATCAGCCCCAGCATTTT.

V is TRBV6-5 and J is TRBJ2-5; 8 nucleotides agree with TRBD1. CDR3 size: 16 residues. CDR1 and CDR2 from the germline V gene are MNHEY and SVGAGI. The ends lost 0 bases at V and 5 bases at J; junction bases unmatched: 8. The CDR3 DNA reads as TGTGCCAGCAGTTACTCGTTAGAAGACAGGGGTGAGACCCAGTACTTC. Residues: CASSYSLEDRGETQYF.

This clone was seen just once. The V and J genes are TRBV6-2 or TRBV6-3 and TRBJ1-1, with a weak D call TRBD1 (5 bases). Trimming took 7 bases from V and 3 from J, leaving 15 bases between them. This CDR3 region has 14 residues. The germline gives CDR1 MNHEY, CDR2 SVGEGT. The CDR3 DNA sequence: TGTGCCAGCACCCCCGGGGCCAGGGACACTGAAGCTTTCTTT. Translated, it gives CASTPGARDTEAFF.

V gene TRBV5-1 combines with J gene TRBJ1-1; D is perhaps TRBD1 (6 bases). CDR3 length equals 14 residues. Per germline, CDR1 SGHRS and CDR2 YFSETQ. Trimming removed 2 bases from V and 1 base from J, with 9 bases in between. CDR3 loop: CASSFAGANTEAFF. CDR3 DNA sequence: TGCGCCAGCAGCTTCGCAGGGGCGAACACTGAAGCTTTCTTT.

V usage is TRBV6-5 and J usage is TRBJ1-1; 9 positions agree with TRBD1. Looked up from germline, CDR1 is MNHEY and CDR2 is SVGAGI. With V trimmed by 4 bases and J by 8 bases, 8 bases remained unmatched. There are 14 residues in the CDR3. CDR3 in DNA: TGTGCCAGCAGTTTTACAGGGGGCGGTGCCGAAGCTTTCTTT. The encoded protein is CASSFTGGGAEAFF.

The chain has TRBV7-3 and TRBJ2-6; D possibly corresponds to TRBD2 (5 bases). Deletions cut 2 bases from V and 2 bases from J, with 22 bases between. CDR1 SGHTA and CDR2 FQGTGA come from the germline V gene. The CDR3 spans 20 residues. In nucleotides, the CDR3 is TGTGCCAGCAGCTTATCGCCCTGGGAGAGTCGAAGCCCTGGGGCCAACGTCCTGACTTTC. This sequence encodes CASSLSPWESRSPGANVLTF.